One and the same sample provided the 29 T cell receptor beta chains below, sequenced in a study of regulatory T cells in long-lasting Graves disease. Building the TCR beta libraries relied on iRepertoire HTBI primers, and CDR3 regions underwent Arm-PCR. In TCRdb, the multiplex PCR reads were re-called with MiXCR into one record per CDR3 protein. This table has around 480,000 distinct CDR3 sequences, 15% to 20% appearing once. Specified time point: newly diagnosed GD, antithyroid drugs for less than 3 months. The TCR library was made from RNA extracted from PBMCs. This same sample was also part of a study on T cells in Graves' hyperthyroidism and ophthalmopathy.

The specimen was peripheral blood mononuclear cells (PBMCs), collected at new diagnosis, from a patient treated with antithyroid drugs. Source of these receptors: a middle-aged man with Graves disease.

This clonotype was seen at least ten times. J is TRBJ1-1 and V is TRBV27, with 8 bases that match TRBD1. This CDR3 is 17 amino acids long. V lost 1 base and J lost 1; bases outside the gene matches: 8. Germline V gene sequence: CDR1 MNHEY, CDR2 SMNVEV (reference sequence). The CDR3 nucleotides are TGTGCCAGCAGTTTATTCCCCACAGGGGGGAGGAACACTGAAGCTTTCTTT. It translates to CASSLFPTGGRNTEAFF.

This clonotype was seen many times. J is TRBJ2-2 and V is TRBV20-1, with D perhaps matching TRBD1 or TRBD2 (5 bases each). The CDR3 covers 15 residues. Trimming took 6 bases from V and 4 from J, leaving 18 bases between them. Germline values: CDR1 DFQATT, CDR2 SNEGSKA (reference sequence). The CDR3 region is CSAIWGGGGTGELFF. CDR3 coding DNA: TGCAGTGCGATCTGGGGCGGAGGAGGCACCGGGGAGCTGTTTTTT.

This clonotype was counted at least ten times. J is TRBJ1-2 and V is TRBV28; 10 bases line up with TRBD1. V lost 6 bases and J lost 4; bases outside the gene matches: 5. Germline loops: CDR1 MDHEN, CDR2 SYDVKM. This CDR3 region has 14 residues. This CDR3 reads CASSRDRGGYGYTF. As DNA, the CDR3 is TGTGCCAGCAGCCGGGACAGGGGCGGCTATGGCTACACCTTC.

The sample holds a few counts of this clonotype. The gene calls are TRBV3-1 and TRBJ2-1, with 9 bases lining up with TRBD1. Germline CDR1 is LGHDT and CDR2 is YNNKEL (reference sequence). With V trimmed by 4 bases and J by 8 bases, 9 bases remained unmatched. The CDR3 has 15 residues. The CDR3 DNA reads as TGTGCCAGCAGCCGAAAGACAGGGGGATTGCATGAGCAGTTCTTC. This translates into CASSRKTGGLHEQFF.

This clonotype was seen more than once but under ten times. The J gene is TRBJ2-2, the V gene TRBV9, with 8 bases identical to TRBD2. V lost 3 bases to trimming and J lost 1 base; unmatched junction nucleotides: 5. The CDR3 length is 16 residues. CDR1 SGDLS and CDR2 YYNGEE come from the germline V gene. CDR3 sequence: CASSGSGMGNTGELFF. The DNA for the CDR3 is TGTGCCAGCAGCGGTAGCGGGATGGGGAACACCGGGGAGCTGTTTTTT.

This clonotype was seen repeatedly, ten times or more. V gene TRBV28 combines with J gene TRBJ1-5; the D gene is possibly TRBD1 (5 bases). The CDR3 length is 14 residues. Germline values: CDR1 MDHEN, CDR2 SYDVKM. The V end lost 3 bases, the J end lost 5 bases, and 11 bases lay between the germline ends. The CDR3 loop reads CASSLWQGDQPQHF. In DNA, the CDR3 is TGTGCCAGCAGTTTGTGGCAGGGCGATCAGCCCCAGCATTTT.

This clonotype has a single count. Because it lacks the conserved phenylalanine or tryptophan at the end, this CDR3 is likely a read error. The chain recombines TRBV2 with TRBJ1-2; D possibly corresponds to TRBD1 (6 bases). This CDR3 contains 13 residues. Per germline, CDR1 SNHLY and CDR2 FYNNEI. V was pared by 11 bases and J by 4 bases, with 17 bases between. The DNA for the CDR3 is TGTGCCGGTTGGACAGCCCTCGGCTATGGCTACACCTCC. Residues: CAGWTALGYGYTS.

This clonotype was observed many times. One junction end does not reproduce the germline sequence, and a read error may be involved. The CDR3: CASSLSIETYEQYF. In nucleotides, the CDR3 is TGTGCCAGCAGCTTGTCGATCGAAACCTACGAGCAGTACTTC. The rearrangement links TRBV5-1 to TRBJ2-7; D is unclear. The CDR3 is 14 amino acids. CDR1 and CDR2 (germline): SGHRS, YFSETQ.

The table lists this clonotype with a few counts. The chain joins TRBV5-1 to TRBJ2-2, with no clear D. V shed 7 bases and J shed 6 bases, with 22 bases lying between them. The CDR3 is made up of 16 amino acids. Per germline, CDR1 SGHRS and CDR2 YFSETQ. CDR3 loop: CASQLSRLRRAGELFF. The CDR3 DNA reads TGCGCCAGCCAACTCTCTCGTCTCCGCCGGGCCGGGGAGCTGTTTTTT.

This clonotype has at least ten counts. V and J are TRBV28 and TRBJ1-1; perhaps TRBD1 as D (6 bases). CDR3 length: 14 amino acids. V dropped 6 bases and J dropped 2 bases, with 13 bases sitting between them. Germline V lookup: CDR1 MDHEN, CDR2 SYDVKM. CDR3 region: CASSLTGSNTEAFF. CDR3 bases: TGTGCCAGCAGCTTGACAGGCTCTAACACTGAAGCTTTCTTT.

The rearrangement links TRBV28 to TRBJ2-4, with 7 bases identical to TRBD2. Per germline, CDR1 MDHEN and CDR2 SYDVKM. The CDR3 runs 14 residues. With V trimmed by 5 bases and J by 10 bases, 11 bases remained unmatched. CDR3: CASSPPPRGGIQYF. The CDR3 DNA reads as TGTGCCAGCAGTCCACCCCCCCGGGGAGGGATTCAGTACTTC.

This clonotype was observed at least ten times. The chain is built from TRBV6-1 and TRBJ2-7, with a possible D match to TRBD1 (6 bases). The CDR3 is made up of 14 amino acids. Germline CDR1 is MNHNS and CDR2 is SASEGT. Trimming stripped 6 bases from V and 2 bases from J, with 14 bases between. Here the CDR3 DNA reads TGTGCCAGCAGGACGATAAGGGGGACCTACGAGCAGTACTTC. It codes for CASRTIRGTYEQYF.

This clonotype was seen only a few times. V is TRBV2 and J is TRBJ2-3; 8 bases map to TRBD1. V shed 6 bases and J 1 base; nucleotides not matched to a gene: 6. The CDR3 runs to 15 residues. CDR1 SNHLY and CDR2 FYNNEI come from the germline V gene. As DNA, the CDR3 is TGTGCCAGCAGCACCCAGGGGGCAGGCACAGATACGCAGTATTTT. Amino acids: CASSTQGAGTDTQYF.

This clonotype has just a few counts. The genes are TRBV5-1 and TRBJ1-2, with D hard to call. The germline gives CDR1 SGHRS, CDR2 YFSETQ. CDR3 length: 14 residues. The V end was cut by 7 bases, the J end by 1 base, with 14 bases between. The CDR3 here is CASSLGPFNYGYTF. The CDR3 DNA reads TGCGCCAGCTCCCTTGGTCCTTTTAACTATGGCTACACCTTC.

This clonotype showed up many times. This chain joins TRBV28 and TRBJ2-3, with 12 bases fitting TRBD2. Germline trimming cut 8 bases from V and 8 bases from J; bases unmatched to any gene: 11. The CDR3 is 15 residues long. Germline V gene data show CDR1 as MDHEN and CDR2 as SYDVKM. CDR3 DNA sequence: TGTGCCAGCGGGCCTAGCGGGAGGGCCAGGGGTACGCAGTATTTT. Translated, it gives CASGPSGRARGTQYF.

Ten or more counts support this clonotype. The rearrangement joins TRBV12-3 or TRBV12-4 to TRBJ1-5; weak D call: TRBD1 (5 bases). Between the trimmed V and J ends, which lost 0 bases and 6 bases, there was a span of 12 bases. This CDR3 region has 15 residues. The CDR3 spells CASSLAAPGGQPQHF. Here the CDR3 DNA reads TGTGCCAGCAGTTTAGCGGCACCGGGGGGTCAGCCCCAGCATTTT.

This clonotype was picked up many times. The rearrangement joins TRBV20-1 to TRBJ2-7; 9 positions match TRBD1. Germline V lookup: CDR1 DFQATT, CDR2 SNEGSKA (reference sequence). There are 13 residues in the CDR3. The trim removed 6 bases at V and 4 bases at J, leaving 7 bases unmatched. For the CDR3, the DNA is TGCAGTGCGGGGGGGACAGGGACGTACGAGCAGTACTTC. Its protein is CSAGGTGTYEQYF.

This clonotype occurred a few times. V usage is TRBV6-1 and J usage is TRBJ1-3; D gene uncertain. This CDR3 has 16 residues. Trimming shortened V by 1 base and J by 2 bases, and 12 bases separated the two germline ends. The germline V gene encodes CDR1 MNHNS and CDR2 SASEGT. CDR3 nucleotide sequence: TGTGCCAGCAGTGAAGTGGCACTGCAGGCTGGAAACACCATATATTTT. Amino acid sequence: CASSEVALQAGNTIYF.

This clonotype was seen repeatedly, ten times or more. The chain has TRBV11-2 and TRBJ1-1; D perhaps matches TRBD1 (6 bases). CDR3 length: 12 residues. V lost 6 bases to trimming and J lost 11 bases, with 16 bases between them. The germline V gene has CDR1 SGHAT and CDR2 FQNNGV. The CDR3 nucleotides read TGTGCCAGCAGTCGGGGGCGTGCTAGGGCTTTCTTT. Translation: CASSRGRARAFF.

In this sample, this clonotype turned up many times. Written as DNA, the CDR3 is TGTGCCAGCAGAGGACTAGCGGCCTACGAGCAGTACTTC. It yields the protein CASRGLAAYEQYF. The V call is TRBV2, the J call TRBJ2-7; 10 bases map to TRBD2. The CDR3 totals 13 residues. Germline V gene data show CDR1 as SNHLY and CDR2 as FYNNEI. The J segment lost 2 bases and the V segment lost 6 bases, leaving 1 base of the junction unmatched.

With respect to this clonotype: A much larger clone differs by one base, so this may be a read error. V usage is TRBV9 and J usage is TRBJ1-2; TRBD1 aligns across 11 bases. This CDR3 region has 17 residues. Per germline, CDR1 SGDLS and CDR2 YYNGEE. CDR3 in amino acids: CASSAQPGQGVVGGCTF. The CDR3 bases are TGTGCCAGCAGCGCCCAGCCGGGACAGGGGGTAGTCGGTGGCTGCACCTTC.

As to this clonotype: A read error likely explains this, since a far larger clone differs by one base. The genes are TRBV12-3 or TRBV12-4 and TRBJ2-7, with a tentative D call TRBD2 (6 bases). Trimming removed 3 bases from V and 3 bases from J, with 15 bases in between. The CDR3 is 15 residues long. The CDR3 sequence: CASSFGLTGDYEQYF. Written as DNA, the CDR3 is TGTGCCAGCAGTTTTGGACTCACGGGAGACTACGAGCAGTACTTC.

This clonotype occurred many times. This chain links TRBV12-3 or TRBV12-4 with TRBJ2-7, with unresolved D. Trimming shortened V by 6 bases and J by 4 bases, and 13 bases separated the two germline ends. CDR3 length: 13 residues. CDR3 amino acids: CASSLGPAYEQYF. In DNA form, the CDR3 reads TGTGCCAGCAGCCTTGGACCCGCGTACGAGCAGTACTTC.

This clonotype was observed at least ten times. The rearrangement joins TRBV2 to TRBJ2-1; possible D gene TRBD1, 6 bases. Trimming took 6 bases from V and 5 from J, leaving 11 bases between them. Germline V gene lookup returns CDR1 SNHLY and CDR2 FYNNEI. CDR3 size: 13 residues. DNA of the CDR3: TGTGCCAGCAGACCGGACAGAAACAATGAGCAGTTCTTC. Encoded protein: CASRPDRNNEQFF.

This chain joins TRBV11-3 and TRBJ1-4; D is unresolved. This CDR3 has 16 residues. V was pared by 5 bases and J by 5 bases, with 18 bases between. Per the germline V gene, CDR1 is SGHNT and CDR2 is YENEEA. The CDR3 protein is CASSQETYSQNEKLFF. The CDR3 nucleotides read TGTGCCAGCAGCCAAGAAACTTACAGTCAGAATGAAAAACTGTTTTTT.

The sample holds many counts of this clonotype. This chain joins TRBV28 and TRBJ2-7; 7 bases agree with TRBD1. V was clipped by 6 bases and J by 4 bases; unmatched bases: 9. The length of the CDR3 is 14 residues. Germline CDR1 reads MDHEN; CDR2 reads SYDVKM. CDR3 sequence (DNA): TGTGCCAGCAGGACCGGGACAGAACTTTACGAGCAGTACTTC. It yields the protein CASRTGTELYEQYF.

The table lists this clonotype with many counts. This chain links TRBV3-1 with TRBJ2-7, with D tentatively TRBD2 (5 bases). V gave up 2 bases and J gave up 1 base, with 12 bases separating them. The CDR3 runs 15 residues. Germline V gene lookup returns CDR1 LGHDT and CDR2 YNNKEL (reference sequence). CDR3 sequence: CASSQNPGKSYEQYF. CDR3 DNA sequence: TGTGCCAGCAGCCAAAACCCCGGGAAGTCCTACGAGCAGTACTTC.

The chain uses TRBV5-4 and TRBJ2-7; 8 bases match TRBD2. CDR1 and CDR2 (germline): SGHNT, YYREEE (reference sequence). Germline trimming cut 0 bases from V and 5 bases from J; bases unmatched to any gene: 10. The CDR3 spans 16 residues. CDR3: CASSLAGIAGYHEQYF. The CDR3 nucleotides are TGTGCCAGCAGCTTGGCCGGCATAGCGGGATACCACGAGCAGTACTTC.

This clonotype was detected ten times or more. This chain joins TRBV18 and TRBJ1-1; D unresolved. V was clipped by 5 bases and J by 3 bases, with 7 bases between them. The CDR3 is made up of 12 amino acids. Germline V CDR1 and CDR2: KGHSH, LQKENI. CDR3 residues: CASSYRYTEAFF. The CDR3 bases are TGTGCCAGCTCATACAGATACACTGAAGCTTTCTTT.